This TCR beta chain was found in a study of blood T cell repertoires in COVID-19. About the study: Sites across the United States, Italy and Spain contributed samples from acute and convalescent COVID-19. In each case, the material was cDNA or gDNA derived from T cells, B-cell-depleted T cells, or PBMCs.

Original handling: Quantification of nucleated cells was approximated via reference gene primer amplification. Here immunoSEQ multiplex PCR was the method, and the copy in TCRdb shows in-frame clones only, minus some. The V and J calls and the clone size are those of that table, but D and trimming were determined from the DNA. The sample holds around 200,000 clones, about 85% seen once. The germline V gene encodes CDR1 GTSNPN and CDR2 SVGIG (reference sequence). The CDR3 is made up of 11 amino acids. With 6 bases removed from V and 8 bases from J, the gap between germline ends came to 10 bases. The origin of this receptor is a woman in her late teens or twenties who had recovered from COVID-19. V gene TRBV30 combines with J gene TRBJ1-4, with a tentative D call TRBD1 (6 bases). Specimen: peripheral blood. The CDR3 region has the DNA TGTGCCTGCCGTCAGGGGGAAAAACTGTTTTTT. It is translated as CACRQGEKLFF.